What follows are 26 T cell receptor beta chains derived from one specimen sequenced in a study of cytomegalovirus exposure and HLA in healthy donors. In the PCR, 60 Vbeta and 13 Jbeta primers were used. Clones were read by immunoSEQ multiplex PCR, and TCRdb kept only the in-frame ones, dropping some. The sample includes approximately 70,000 clones, 74% of them seen just once. The sample was PBMCs. Receptors originate from an older woman in good health and CMV-seropositive.

This rearrangement joins TRBV2 to TRBJ2-6, with 8 bases fitting TRBD1. CDR1 is SNHLY and CDR2 is FYNNEI in the germline V gene. The CDR3 sequence is 18 residues long. With V trimmed by 10 bases and J by 0 bases, 14 bases remained unmatched. CDR3 DNA: TGTGCCACCAGAGGAACCGGGACAGGTACCTCTGGGGCCAACGTCCTGACTTTC. Translated, it gives CATRGTGTGTSGANVLTF.

The chain employs TRBV18 and TRBJ1-1; 7 bases align to TRBD1. CDR1 KGHSH and CDR2 LQKENI come from the germline V gene. The CDR3 spans 14 residues. V lost 4 bases to trimming and J lost 4 bases; unmatched junction nucleotides: 6. CDR3 bases: TGTGCCAGCTCACTCGGGACAGATGTCACTGAAGCTTTCTTT. Translation: CASSLGTDVTEAFF. Together with reference TRBV18 and TRBJ1-1, the CDR3 gives the full variable domain: NAGVMQNPRHLVRRRGQEARLRCSPMKGHSHVYWYRQLPEEGLKFMVYLQKENIIDESGMPKERFSAEFPKEGPSILRIQQVVRGDSAAYFCASSLGTDVTEAFFGQGTRLTVV.

The chain couples TRBV6-5 to TRBJ1-1, with 9 bases lining up with TRBD1. V shed 6 bases and J 5 bases; nucleotides not matched to a gene: 4. The CDR3 runs 13 residues. Germline CDR1 reads MNHEY; CDR2 reads SVGAGI. DNA for the CDR3: TGTGCCAGCAGGAGACAGGGGGGGACTGAAGCTTTCTTT. Encoded protein: CASRRQGGTEAFF.

The J gene is TRBJ1-5, the V gene TRBV2, with D tentatively TRBD1 (5 bases). The CDR3 runs 12 residues. The germline V gene has CDR1 SNHLY and CDR2 FYNNEI. V was clipped by 6 bases and J by 7 bases, with 10 bases between them. The CDR3 nucleotides are TGTGCCAGCAGAGGGGAGGGCCAGCCCCAGCATTTT. It encodes CASRGEGQPQHF.

This clone was observed a few times. The chain couples TRBV6-6 to TRBJ1-3; TRBD1 matches at 7 bases. The V and J ends lost 0 bases and 4 bases, in that order; junction bases with no gene match: 3. The CDR3 spans 15 residues. From germline, CDR1 is MNHNY and CDR2 SVGAGI (reference sequence). This CDR3 is CASSYSQGLGNTIYF. The CDR3 region has the DNA TGTGCCAGCAGTTACTCACAGGGGTTGGGAAACACCATATATTTT.

The chain employs TRBV7-3 and TRBJ2-3, with a tentative D call TRBD1 (5 bases). Germline CDR1 and CDR2: SGHTA and FQGTGA. CDR3 length equals 14 residues. Trimming took off 4 bases at V and 3 bases at J, with 11 bases between the two ends. CDR3 protein: CASSWGRETDTQYF. In DNA, the CDR3 is TGTGCCAGCAGCTGGGGCAGGGAAACAGATACGCAGTATTTT. The full variable domain, completed using reference TRBV7-3 and TRBJ2-3, is GAGVSQTPSNKVTEKGKYVELRCDPISGHTALYWYRQSLGQGPEFLIYFQGTGAADDSGLPNDRFFAVRPEGSVSTLKIQRTERGDSAVYLCASSWGRETDTQYFGPGTRLTVL.

V gene TRBV27 combines with J gene TRBJ1-6; D possibly corresponds to TRBD1 (6 bases). V was clipped by 6 bases and J by 7 bases, with 16 bases between them. Germline CDR1 is MNHEY and CDR2 is SMNVEV (reference sequence). This CDR3 has 15 amino acids. The CDR3 loop is CASSPTGTNNSPLHF. The CDR3 DNA reads as TGTGCCAGCAGCCCAACAGGGACGAACAATTCACCCCTCCACTTT.

Only a few counts were recorded for this clone. The chain combines TRBV6-1 with TRBJ1-4; D gene uncertain. The length of the CDR3 is 15 residues. V was clipped by 6 bases and J by 0 bases, with 11 bases between them. Germline CDR1 is MNHNS and CDR2 is SASEGT. The CDR3 coding sequence is TGTGCCAGCAGGGTGCCGGTAACAACTAATGAAAAACTGTTTTTT. Its translation is CASRVPVTTNEKLFF.

Of note for this clone: Different DNA sequences within this sample yield the same CDR3. The chain recombines TRBV29-1 with TRBJ2-6; TRBD2 might be the D (5 bases). The germline V gene encodes CDR1 SQVTM and CDR2 ANQGSEA. CDR3 length: 14 amino acids. The V and J ends lost 6 bases and 1 base respectively, with 10 bases between them. The CDR3 nucleotides read TGCAGCGTCGGGTCGGGATCTGGGGCCAACGTCCTGACTTTC. It encodes CSVGSGSGANVLTF.

V usage is TRBV5-6 and J usage is TRBJ2-5, with D possibly TRBD2 on 7 matching bases. The CDR3 covers 15 residues. Trimming shortened V by 1 base and J by 2 bases, and 12 bases separated the two germline ends. The V gene's germline CDR1 is SGHDT and CDR2 YYEEEE. CDR3 loop: CASSLTGGWQETQYF. In DNA form, the CDR3 reads TGTGCCAGCAGCTTGACGGGGGGCTGGCAAGAGACCCAGTACTTC.

This clone was seen a handful of times. The CDR3 protein is CASSQGNQPQHF. The CDR3 bases are TGTGCCAGCAGCCAGGGCAATCAGCCCCAGCATTTT. This rearrangement joins TRBV25-1 to TRBJ1-5; D unclear. Trimming shortened V by 6 bases and J by 2 bases, and 5 bases separated the two germline ends. CDR3 length: 12 amino acids. The germline V gene has CDR1 MGHDK and CDR2 SYGVNS.

The CDR3 DNA reads TGTGCCAGCAGCTCAAAAAACCGGAGGGCAGGGCACGCTTCCTATGGCTACACCTTC. Protein: CASSSKNRRAGHASYGYTF. The chain combines TRBV21-1 with TRBJ1-2. TRBV21-1 is a documented pseudogene. The CDR3 length is 19 residues.

The genes are TRBV9 and TRBJ2-2; 10 bases fit TRBD2. The CDR3 runs 18 residues. The V and J ends lost 0 bases and 3 bases, in that order; junction bases with no gene match: 8. Germline V lookup: CDR1 SGDLS, CDR2 YYNGEE. This CDR3 is CASSVELAGSFDTGELFF. Written as DNA, the CDR3 is TGTGCCAGCAGCGTAGAACTAGCGGGGAGCTTTGACACCGGGGAGCTGTTTTTT. The variable domain in full, completed from reference TRBV9 and TRBJ2-2, reads DSGVTQTPKHLITATGQRVTLRCSPRSGDLSVYWYQQSLDQGLQFLIQYYNGEERAKGNILERFSAQQFPDLHSELNLSSLELGDSALYFCASSVELAGSFDTGELFFGEGSRLTVL.

The V and J genes are TRBV5-1 and TRBJ2-5; TRBD1 might be the D (6 bases). In germline, CDR1 is SGHRS, CDR2 YFSETQ. Trimming left V 4 bases short and J 5 bases short, with 15 bases between. This CDR3 is built from 14 residues. The CDR3 DNA reads as TGCGCCAGCAGCCAACAGGGCCTCCGGGAGACCCAGTACTTC. The encoded protein is CASSQQGLRETQYF.

This clone has a handful of counts. J is TRBJ2-2 and V is TRBV11-2; a possible D gene is TRBD2 (6 bases). The CDR3 runs to 17 residues. The V gene's germline CDR1 is SGHAT and CDR2 FQNNGV. Trimming removed 0 bases from V and 2 bases from J, with 13 bases in between. The CDR3 loop is CASSLDFGGGNTGELFF. In DNA form, the CDR3 reads TGTGCCAGCAGCTTAGATTTCGGGGGAGGAAACACCGGGGAGCTGTTTTTT.

J is TRBJ2-3 and V is TRBV7-3; TRBD1 matches 7 bases. The CDR3 consists of 14 residues. CDR1 and CDR2 from the germline V gene are SGHTA and FQGTGA. Trimming at V came to 5 bases and at J to 1 base, leaving 3 bases not matched to a gene. The CDR3 nucleotides read TGTGCCAGCAGCGCCCAGGGGGGCACAGATACGCAGTATTTT. This gives the protein CASSAQGGTDTQYF.

The genes are TRBV6-1 and TRBJ1-1; D not certain. The germline gives CDR1 MNHNS, CDR2 SASEGT. V dropped 6 bases and J dropped 1 base, with 6 bases sitting between them. The CDR3 is made up of 12 amino acids. CDR3 in DNA: TGTGCCAGCAGACCAGGGAACACTGAAGCTTTCTTT. Residues: CASRPGNTEAFF.

This clone was counted a few times. The J gene is TRBJ2-7, the V gene TRBV10-3; 10 bases fit TRBD2. Trimming took 3 bases from V and 7 from J; bases not matched to a gene: 6. The CDR3 has 14 residues. The germline gives CDR1 ENHRY, CDR2 SYGVKD. The CDR3: CAISDSGGTREQYF. In DNA form, the CDR3 reads TGTGCCATCAGTGATAGCGGGGGGACTCGGGAGCAGTACTTC.

The V gene is TRBV6-5, the J gene TRBJ2-7, with TRBD2 matching over 10 bases. V trimming: 5 bases; J trimming: 2 bases; junction bases outside the gene matches: 3. The CDR3 is 14 residues long. Germline CDR1 and CDR2: MNHEY and SVGAGI. CDR3 coding DNA: TGTGCCAGCAGTCCAGCGGGAGGGCCCTACGAGCAGTACTTC. Amino acids: CASSPAGGPYEQYF.

The CDR3 spells CASSNNGGLTEAFF. The DNA for the CDR3 is TGTGCCAGCAGTAACAACGGGGGTCTCACTGAAGCTTTCTTT. V is TRBV6-5 and J is TRBJ1-1; D possibly corresponds to TRBD1 (5 bases). The CDR3 loop spans 14 amino acids. CDR1 and CDR2 (germline): MNHEY, SVGAGI. Trimming shortened V by 5 bases and J by 4 bases, and 14 bases separated the two germline ends.

The V gene is TRBV19, the J gene TRBJ2-7, with 11 positions matching TRBD2. J lost 0 bases, V lost 5 bases, and 3 bases had no gene match. The CDR3 is 15 residues long. From germline, CDR1 is LNHDA and CDR2 SQIVND (reference sequence). The CDR3: CASSASGGPSYEQYF. As DNA, the CDR3 is TGTGCCAGTAGTGCTAGCGGGGGGCCCTCCTACGAGCAGTACTTC.

The J gene is TRBJ1-1, the V gene TRBV19; 8 bases align to TRBD1. Germline assignment: CDR1 LNHDA and CDR2 SQIVND (reference sequence). The CDR3 has 13 amino acids. J gave up 1 base and V 8 bases, and 3 bases lay outside the gene matches. CDR3 bases: TGTGCCAGTGCGACAGGGGCGAACACTGAAGCTTTCTTT. Translated, it gives CASATGANTEAFF.

V gene TRBV7-9 combines with J gene TRBJ1-1, with 9 bases aligning to TRBD1. Germline CDR1 is SEHNR and CDR2 is FQNEAQ (reference sequence). Germline trimming cut 5 bases from V and 4 bases from J; bases unmatched to any gene: 8. This CDR3 spans 15 amino acids. The CDR3 sequence: CASSPGTGTFTEAFF. As DNA, the CDR3 is TGTGCCAGCAGCCCAGGGACAGGGACGTTCACTGAAGCTTTCTTT.

Only one count was recorded for this clone. The chain joins TRBV2 to TRBJ2-1; D remains ambiguous. V was shortened by 8 bases and J by 7 bases, with 12 bases between the two germline ends. The germline gives CDR1 SNHLY, CDR2 FYNNEI. The CDR3 runs to 12 residues. CDR3 amino acids: CASQTLSNEQFF. As DNA, the CDR3 is TGTGCCAGCCAGACTTTAAGTAATGAGCAGTTCTTC.

The chain employs TRBV19 and TRBJ1-1, with 9 bases fitting TRBD1. Germline V lookup: CDR1 LNHDA, CDR2 SQIVND (reference sequence). This CDR3 region has 14 residues. V was pared by 6 bases and J by 4 bases, with 6 bases of the junction left unmatched. The CDR3 DNA is TGTGCCAGTAGCCCCGGGACAGGGAGCACTGAAGCTTTCTTT. Translating it yields CASSPGTGSTEAFF.

This clone is medium-sized within its sample. V is TRBV4-1 and J is TRBJ1-2; TRBD1 matches 7 bases. This CDR3 comprises 15 residues. Germline V gene lookup returns CDR1 MGHRA and CDR2 YSYEKL. Trimming removed 0 bases from V and 5 bases from J; junction bases left unmatched: 6. CDR3 DNA: TGCGCCAGCAGCCAAGAGAGGGACAGACAGTATGGCTACACCTTC. Translated, it gives CASSQERDRQYGYTF.